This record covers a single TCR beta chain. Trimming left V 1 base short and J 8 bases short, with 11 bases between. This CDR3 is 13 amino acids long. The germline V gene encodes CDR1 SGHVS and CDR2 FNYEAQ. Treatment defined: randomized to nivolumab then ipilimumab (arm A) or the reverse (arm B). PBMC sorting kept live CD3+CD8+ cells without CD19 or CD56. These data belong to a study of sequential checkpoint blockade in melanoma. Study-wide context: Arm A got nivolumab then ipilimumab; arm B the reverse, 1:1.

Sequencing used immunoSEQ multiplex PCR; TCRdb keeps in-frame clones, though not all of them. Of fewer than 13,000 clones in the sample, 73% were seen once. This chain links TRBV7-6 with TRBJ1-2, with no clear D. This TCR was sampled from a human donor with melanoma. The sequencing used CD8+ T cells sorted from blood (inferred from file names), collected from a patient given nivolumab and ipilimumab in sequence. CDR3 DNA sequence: TGTGCCAGCAGCTTAGGGACTCCAGACGGCTACACCTTC. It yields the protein CASSLGTPDGYTF. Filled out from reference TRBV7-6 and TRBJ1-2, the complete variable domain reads GAGVSQSPRYKVTKRGQDVALRCDPISGHVSLYWYRQALGQGPEFLTYFNYEAQQDKSGLPNDRFSAERPEGSISTLTIQRTEQRDSAMYRCASSLGTPDGYTFGSGTRLTVV.